This entry lists 26 T cell receptor beta chains sequenced from one sample in a study of CD8+ T cells in alopecia areata. Treatment meaning: oral pan-JAK inhibitor, 5-10 mg twice daily. Peripheral blood and lesional scalp punch biopsies came from alopecia areata patients. The authors extracted RNA and reverse transcribed it into cDNA as the sequencing template. The assay was immunoSEQ multiplex PCR, and TCRdb's table has in-frame clones only and misses some. This table holds about 4,000 clones, 70% found once. The sample was skin, taken at week 24, from a patient treated with tofacitinib. These receptor sequences come from a human donor with alopecia areata.

This clone was observed a handful of times. The genes are TRBV10-3 and TRBJ2-5; a weak D match, TRBD2 (6 bases). This CDR3 region has 13 residues. The V gene lost 8 bases and the J gene lost 6 bases, with 16 bases spanning the gap. Germline CDR1 and CDR2: ENHRY and SYGVKD. The CDR3 DNA sequence: TGTGCCATCGAACATTCGGGGGAAAAGACCCAGTACTTC. The encoded protein is CAIEHSGEKTQYF.

The count of this clone is one. The chain combines TRBV2 with TRBJ1-5; D call uncertain. This CDR3 is built from 14 residues. The germline V and J ends were trimmed by 3 bases and 4 bases, with 10 bases remaining between them. Germline V CDR1 and CDR2: SNHLY, FYNNEI. The CDR3 DNA reads TGTGCCAGCAGTGATAGGGTGGGAAATCAGCCCCAGCATTTT. This codes for CASSDRVGNQPQHF.

This chain links TRBV7-9 with TRBJ2-6, with 7 bases fitting TRBD1. V trimming: 5 bases; J trimming: 11 bases; junction bases outside the gene matches: 9. CDR1 is SEHNR, CDR2 FQNEAQ, per germline (reference sequence). There are 14 residues in the CDR3. CDR3 sequence reads: CASSPRTGWDVLTF. The CDR3 nucleotides are TGTGCCAGCAGCCCGAGGACAGGTTGGGACGTCCTGACTTTC.

The table lists this clone with a count of one. The sample has other DNA sequences that encode this CDR3 too. The chain carries TRBV7-2 and TRBJ2-7, with unresolved D. CDR3 length: 13 amino acids. Germline CDR1 and CDR2: SGHTA and FQGNSA. The germline V and J ends were trimmed by 3 bases and 0 bases, with 6 bases remaining between them. The CDR3 reads CASSFGPSYEQYF. The CDR3 nucleotides are TGTGCCAGCAGCTTCGGACCCTCCTACGAGCAGTACTTC.

This clone has just a few counts. V and J are TRBV5-1 and TRBJ2-3, with D possibly being TRBD1 or TRBD2 (6 bases each). Germline V gene data show CDR1 as SGHRS and CDR2 as YFSETQ. The CDR3 covers 18 residues. V lost 0 bases to trimming and J lost 3 bases, with 20 bases between them. CDR3 sequence reads: CASSLDIRGGRGTDTQYF. The CDR3 DNA reads as TGCGCCAGCAGCTTGGATATCAGAGGGGGGAGAGGAACAGATACGCAGTATTTT.

The chain carries TRBV29-1 and TRBJ2-2, with D perhaps TRBD1 (5 bases). With 3 bases removed from V and 4 bases from J, the gap between germline ends came to 9 bases. Germline V gene data show CDR1 as SQVTM and CDR2 as ANQGSEA. This CDR3 is 13 amino acids long. The CDR3 sequence: CSVEGRRTGELFF. The CDR3 bases are TGCAGCGTTGAGGGGCGGCGCACCGGGGAGCTGTTTTTT.

The chain uses TRBV7-8 and TRBJ2-3, with D possibly matching TRBD2 (6 bases). Germline V lookup: CDR1 SGHVS, CDR2 FQNEAQ. The CDR3 loop spans 13 amino acids. Trimming shortened V by 7 bases and J by 6 bases, and 14 bases separated the two germline ends. The CDR3: CASKTGTVDTQYF. Written as DNA, the CDR3 is TGTGCCAGCAAAACCGGGACTGTGGATACGCAGTATTTT.

This rearrangement joins TRBV28 to TRBJ1-6; D unresolved. The CDR3 consists of 14 residues. Germline V gives CDR1 MDHEN, CDR2 SYDVKM. The V and J ends lost 6 bases and 9 bases respectively, with 15 bases between them. The DNA for the CDR3 is TGTGCCAGCAGCATTTCCACCCGGGGTTCACCCCTCCACTTT. It is translated as CASSISTRGSPLHF. The whole variable domain, remainder taken from reference TRBV28 and TRBJ1-6, is DVKVTQSSRYLVKRTGEKVFLECVQDMDHENMFWYRQDPGLGLRLIYFSYDVKMKEKGDIPEGYSVSREKKERFSLILESASTNQTSMYLCASSISTRGSPLHFGNGTRLTVT.

V usage is TRBV30 and J usage is TRBJ1-2, with D possibly TRBD1 on 6 matching bases. This CDR3 has 12 amino acids. CDR1 is GTSNPN and CDR2 is SVGIG in the germline V gene (reference sequence). V was cut by 3 bases and J by 6 bases, with 11 bases left in between. This CDR3 reads CAWSQGFDGYTF. The CDR3 DNA is TGTGCCTGGAGCCAGGGGTTTGATGGCTACACCTTC.

This clone was detected only a few times. The genes are TRBV11-2 and TRBJ2-5; D is tentatively TRBD1 or TRBD2 (5 bases each). There are 14 residues in the CDR3. The V gene lost 5 bases and the J gene lost 2 bases, with 12 bases spanning the gap. Germline-derived CDR1 and CDR2 are SGHAT and FQNNGV. The CDR3 DNA sequence: TGTGCCAGCAGCCCACTGTGGGGGCAAGAGACCCAGTACTTC. Translated: CASSPLWGQETQYF.

This clone has just one count. The chain combines TRBV4-2 with TRBJ1-2, with D possibly TRBD1 on 6 matching bases. The CDR3 runs 14 residues. V was shortened by 2 bases and J by 7 bases, with 14 bases between the two germline ends. Germline lookup yields CDR1 LGHNA and CDR2 YNFKEQ. CDR3 nucleotides: TGTGCCAGCAGCCAAAGTTTAACACAGGGTGGCTACACCTTC. It codes for CASSQSLTQGGYTF.

J is TRBJ2-3 and V is TRBV2; TRBD2 might be the D (5 bases). V gave up 3 bases and J gave up 1 base, with 20 bases separating them. The CDR3 is 18 residues long. CDR1 and CDR2 (germline): SNHLY, FYNNEI. In DNA form, the CDR3 reads TGTGCCAGCAGTGAGCACCAAAGGTTCCCCGGGGGCACAGATACGCAGTATTTT. It is translated as CASSEHQRFPGGTDTQYF.

The rearrangement joins TRBV6-5 to TRBJ2-5, with 7 bases lining up with TRBD1. The CDR3 has 15 residues. In germline, CDR1 is MNHEY, CDR2 SVGAGI. The V and J ends lost 1 base and 3 bases, in that order; junction bases with no gene match: 5. This chain's CDR3 is CASSYWGQRKETQYF. DNA of the CDR3: TGTGCCAGCAGTTACTGGGGACAGAGAAAAGAGACCCAGTACTTC.

The rearrangement uses TRBV30 and TRBJ1-5, with a tentative D call TRBD1 (6 bases). Deletions cut 2 bases from V and 7 bases from J, with 12 bases between. The germline V gene has CDR1 GTSNPN and CDR2 SVGIG (reference sequence). There are 13 residues in the CDR3. CDR3 sequence reads: CAWSLGGGQPQHF. CDR3 bases: TGTGCCTGGAGTTTGGGGGGCGGGCAGCCCCAGCATTTT.

This clone was seen a handful of times. The V and J genes are TRBV9 and TRBJ2-1; D not resolved. Germline CDR1 and CDR2: SGDLS and YYNGEE. V shed 0 bases and J shed 6 bases, with 10 bases lying between them. CDR3 size: 14 residues. The CDR3 protein is CASSVDPFPNEQFF. CDR3 nucleotides: TGTGCCAGCAGCGTAGACCCCTTTCCCAATGAGCAGTTCTTC.

The chain uses TRBV6-5 and TRBJ1-1, with 7 bases aligning to TRBD1. V shed 2 bases, J shed 6 bases, and the junction held 6 bases outside the gene matches. Germline V gene lookup returns CDR1 MNHEY and CDR2 SVGAGI. CDR3 length: 14 residues. CDR3: CASSYRTGRPEAFF. Here the CDR3 DNA reads TGTGCCAGCAGTTACCGGACAGGCCGCCCTGAAGCTTTCTTT.

In regard to this clone: At one boundary the junction diverges from the germline segment, which might be a read error. The chain recombines TRBV23-1 with TRBJ2-7, with D unresolved. TRBV23-1 belongs to the ORF category, with a function that is uncertain. The CDR3 extends over 15 amino acids. In nucleotides, the CDR3 is TGCGCCAGCAGTCAATCGAAGCGAGGTACCAAGAACCCCAACTTC. Translating gives CASSQSKRGTKNPNF.

This chain uses TRBV5-4 with TRBJ1-2, with D possibly TRBD1 on 5 matching bases. Germline CDR1 is SGHNT and CDR2 is YYREEE (reference sequence). Trimming left V 4 bases short and J 4 bases short, with 20 bases between. CDR3 size: 16 residues. This CDR3 reads CASSTGGGPDLYGYTF. CDR3 DNA sequence: TGTGCCAGCAGCACCGGGGGAGGGCCCGATCTCTATGGCTACACCTTC.

The chain carries TRBV5-1 and TRBJ2-1, with D unresolved. Trimming took off 0 bases at V and 5 bases at J, with 6 bases between the two ends. The CDR3 has 13 amino acids. Germline loops: CDR1 SGHRS, CDR2 YFSETQ. In DNA, the CDR3 is TGCGCCAGCAGCTTGGGAACCAACAATGAGCAGTTCTTC. It translates to CASSLGTNNEQFF.

The V call is TRBV5-4, the J call TRBJ1-2; D might be TRBD1 (5 bases). Trimming took 1 base from V and 6 from J, leaving 16 bases between them. Germline loops: CDR1 SGHNT, CDR2 YYREEE (reference sequence). The CDR3 covers 15 residues. This chain's CDR3 is CASSLTGREKDGYTF. In nucleotides, the CDR3 is TGTGCCAGCAGCTTGACAGGTCGCGAAAAGGATGGCTACACCTTC.

CDR3: CASSSGSVAEAFF. The CDR3 DNA follows: TGTGCCAGCAGTTCCGGATCTGTCGCTGAAGCTTTCTTT. V gene TRBV28 combines with J gene TRBJ1-1, with no clear D. Germline V lookup: CDR1 MDHEN, CDR2 SYDVKM. Trimming left V 4 bases short and J 6 bases short, with 12 bases between. This CDR3 is built from 13 residues.

V and J are TRBV6-4 and TRBJ1-2, with D uncertain. This CDR3 is built from 15 residues. V gave up 4 bases and J gave up 7 bases, with 19 bases separating them. Germline CDR1 MRHNA, CDR2 SNTAGT. The chain's CDR3 is CASSVPRNSSSGYTF. DNA for the CDR3: TGTGCCAGCAGTGTACCTAGAAACTCCTCTAGTGGCTACACCTTC.

The chain links TRBV5-1 to TRBJ2-7; D is ambiguous. Trimming took off 5 bases at V and 1 base at J, with 19 bases between the two ends. The CDR3 runs 16 residues. Germline-derived CDR1 and CDR2 are SGHRS and YFSETQ. The CDR3 nucleotides are TGCGCCAGCAGGCTCTTGTTGGCTAGTGAGTCCTACGAGCAGTACTTC. Translating it yields CASRLLLASESYEQYF.

The gene calls are TRBV6-1 and TRBJ2-7, with D hard to call. CDR3 length: 12 amino acids. Trimming stripped 4 bases from V and 4 bases from J, with 8 bases between. Germline CDR1 MNHNS, CDR2 SASEGT. The CDR3 DNA is TGTGCCAGCAGTGGGGTTCGGTACGAGCAGTACTTC. It encodes CASSGVRYEQYF.

V is TRBV7-2 and J is TRBJ2-5, with 8 nucleotides matching TRBD1. The J segment lost 7 bases and the V segment lost 5 bases, leaving 9 bases of the junction unmatched. Per germline, CDR1 SGHTA and CDR2 FQGNSA. The CDR3 is made up of 14 amino acids. The chain's CDR3 is CASSVQEGTGTQYF. The CDR3 DNA reads TGTGCCAGCAGCGTGCAAGAGGGGACAGGGACCCAGTACTTC.

The chain has TRBV11-2 and TRBJ2-3; D not certain. Germline CDR1 SGHAT, CDR2 FQNNGV. The CDR3 loop spans 15 amino acids. V gave up 4 bases and J gave up 3 bases, with 14 bases separating them. CDR3 region: CASSSYRRRTDTQYF. CDR3 bases: TGTGCCAGCAGCTCATACCGTCGACGGACAGATACGCAGTATTTT. The variable domain in full, completed from reference TRBV11-2 and TRBJ2-3, reads EAGVAQSPRYKIIEKRQSVAFWCNPISGHATLYWYQQILGQGPKLLIQFQNNGVVDDSQLPKDRFSAERLKGVDSTLKIQPAKLEDSAVYLCASSSYRRRTDTQYFGPGTRLTVL.